A selection of T cell receptor beta chains follows, all from one sample in a study of Ad26.COV2.S vaccination and SARS-CoV-2 variants. Method: immunoSEQ multiplex PCR; TCRdb's copy keeps in-frame clones and lacks some. The sample includes 400,000 to 500,000 clones, 85% to 90% of them seen just once. Material: peripheral blood, obtained in a trial of Ad26.COV2.S vaccine versus placebo. These receptors were collected from a person between 18 and 65 years old who received the Ad26.COV2.S COVID-19 vaccine or a placebo. The CDR3 runs from the conserved cysteine through the conserved F or W. The D gene is left open where the match is weak. Only part of the rows carry a size: once, few, many, or a class if the clone is expanded.

v_gene	d_gene	abundance	CDR3aa
TRBV6-2/TRBV6-3	NA	NA	CASSPSPGRGGQETQYF
TRBV15	TRBD1	NA	CATSREGGQKTQYF
TRBV7-2	NA	NA	CASSLAALSGAFF
TRBV7-8	NA	NA	CASSLVRTRSNQPQHF
TRBV3-1/TRBV3-2	NA	few	CASSQDKLLSGNTIYF
TRBV7-6	NA	NA	CASSPLGGRTNYGYTF
TRBV19	TRBD1	NA	CASSIRQGDNQPQHF
TRBV7-2	TRBD1	NA	CASSLVTGVDYGYTF
TRBV11-2	NA	NA	CASSRLDRINYGYTF
TRBV18	TRBD2	NA	CASSPLIKRGGLVTQYF
TRBV9	NA	NA	CASSVRPKETQYF
TRBV15	TRBD2	few	CATSRDPGGSYNEQFF
TRBV19	NA	NA	CASSIWVGPNEQFF
TRBV28	NA	once	CASSPALHPQGSPKNIQYF
TRBV25-1	NA	NA	CASSHSRRRETEAFF
TRBV2	NA	NA	CASILQGGYGYTF
TRBV6-2/TRBV6-3	NA	NA	CASSWPLPYNEQFF
TRBV27	NA	NA	CASSPDISYEQYF
TRBV5-5	NA	NA	CASSRDLAQPQHF
TRBV11-2	NA	NA	CASSLLVAFYNEQFF
TRBV3-1/TRBV3-2	NA	NA	CASSPPRELACGELFF
TRBV6-5	TRBD1	NA	CASSYDRADEKLFF
TRBV2	NA	NA	CASSFGTTEAFF
TRBV21-1	NA	NA	CASSKLPGQAYGYTF
TRBV19	NA	NA	CASSRGNTGELFF
TRBV5-4	TRBD2	NA	CASSGGLAGMDTQYF
TRBV19	NA	once	CASSLRGWTLNTEAFF